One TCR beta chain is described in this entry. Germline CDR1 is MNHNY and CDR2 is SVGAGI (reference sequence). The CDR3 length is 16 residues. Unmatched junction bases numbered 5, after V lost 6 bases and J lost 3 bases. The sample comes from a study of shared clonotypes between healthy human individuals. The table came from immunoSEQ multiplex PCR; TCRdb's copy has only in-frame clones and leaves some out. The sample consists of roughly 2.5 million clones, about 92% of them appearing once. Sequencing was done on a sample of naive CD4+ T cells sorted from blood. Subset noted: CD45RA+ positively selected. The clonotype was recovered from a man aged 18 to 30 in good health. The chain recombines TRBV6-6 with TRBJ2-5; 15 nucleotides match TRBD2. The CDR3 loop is CASRKRTSGGEETQYF. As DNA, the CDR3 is TGTGCCAGCAGGAAAAGGACTAGCGGGGGGGAAGAGACCCAGTACTTC.